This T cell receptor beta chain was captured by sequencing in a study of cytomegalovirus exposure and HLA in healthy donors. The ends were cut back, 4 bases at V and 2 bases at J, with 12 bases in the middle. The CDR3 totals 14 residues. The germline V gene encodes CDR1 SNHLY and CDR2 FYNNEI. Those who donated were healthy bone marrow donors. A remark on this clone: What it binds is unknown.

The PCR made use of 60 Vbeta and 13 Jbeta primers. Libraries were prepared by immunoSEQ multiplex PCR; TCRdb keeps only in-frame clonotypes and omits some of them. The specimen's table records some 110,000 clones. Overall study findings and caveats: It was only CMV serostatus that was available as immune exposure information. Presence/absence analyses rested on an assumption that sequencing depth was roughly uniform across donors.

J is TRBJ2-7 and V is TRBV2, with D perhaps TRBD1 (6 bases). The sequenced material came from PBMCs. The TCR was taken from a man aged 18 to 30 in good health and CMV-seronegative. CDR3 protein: CASSVDSRAYEQYF. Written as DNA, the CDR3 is TGTGCCAGCAGTGTGGACAGCCGAGCCTACGAGCAGTACTTC.